A single sample gave rise to the 28 T cell receptor beta chains below, sequenced in a study of CD8+ T cells in alopecia areata. RNA was isolated and reverse transcribed to cDNA, the sequencing template. Produced via immunoSEQ multiplex PCR; TCRdb's table is partial and in-frame only. This sample has 100,000 to 130,000 clones, with 50% to 70% found just once. The sequenced sample was NKG2D-low CD8+ T cells sorted from blood. These receptors came from a human donor with alopecia areata.

V and J are TRBV4-2 and TRBJ2-2; tentatively, D is TRBD1 or TRBD2 (5 bases each). This CDR3 comprises 16 residues. Germline CDR1 LGHNA, CDR2 YNFKEQ. V lost 0 bases to trimming and J lost 5 bases, with 13 bases between them. The CDR3 loop is CASSQDLGWGTGELFF. The CDR3 DNA reads as TGTGCCAGCAGCCAAGATCTGGGCTGGGGGACCGGGGAGCTGTTTTTT.

This rearrangement joins TRBV27 to TRBJ2-5; D is possibly TRBD1 (5 bases). The CDR3 covers 14 residues. Germline CDR1 is MNHEY and CDR2 is SMNVEV (reference sequence). V was shortened by 5 bases and J by 4 bases, with 14 bases between the two germline ends. The CDR3, as DNA: TGTGCCAGCAGTCCGACAGCTGTCGGAGAGACCCAGTACTTC. It translates to CASSPTAVGETQYF.

V usage is TRBV29-1 and J usage is TRBJ2-7; D may be TRBD1 or TRBD2 (6 bases each). The CDR3 runs 15 residues. In germline, CDR1 is SQVTM, CDR2 ANQGSEA. Trimming took 1 base from V and 3 from J, leaving 16 bases between them. CDR3 bases: TGCAGCGTTGAAGGGGGGGCAGGGGCAGGCTACGAGCAGTACTTC. Translated: CSVEGGAGAGYEQYF.

This clone was detected many times. This sequence joins TRBV7-2 and TRBJ2-7; D is ambiguous. Germline lookup yields CDR1 SGHTA and CDR2 FQGNSA. The V and J ends lost 5 bases and 3 bases respectively, with 17 bases between them. The CDR3 has 15 residues. The CDR3 nucleotides are TGTGCCAGCAGCCCACGTTTTTCTCGACACTACGAGCAGTACTTC. Translated, it gives CASSPRFSRHYEQYF. Based on the CDR3 plus reference TRBV7-2 and TRBJ2-7, the full variable domain is GAGVSQSPSNKVTEKGKDVELRCDPISGHTALYWYRQSLGQGLEFLIYFQGNSAPDKSGLPSDRFSAERTGGSVSTLTIQRTQQEDSAVYLCASSPRFSRHYEQYFGPGTRLTVT.

This chain uses TRBV27 with TRBJ1-5; D is uncertain. The germline V gene encodes CDR1 MNHEY and CDR2 SMNVEV (reference sequence). Trimming removed 6 bases at V and 4 bases at J, with 7 bases between. The CDR3 runs 12 residues. CDR3 in amino acids: CASRTENQPQHF. Here the CDR3 DNA reads TGTGCCAGCAGAACAGAGAATCAGCCCCAGCATTTT.

This clone was seen ten or more times. V usage is TRBV9 and J usage is TRBJ1-2, with D uncertain. Trimming took 2 bases from V and 4 from J, leaving 12 bases between them. The germline CDR1 and CDR2 sequences are SGDLS and YYNGEE. The length of the CDR3 is 14 residues. The CDR3 coding sequence is TGTGCCAGCAGCGTTTCCCGGATTGCCTATGGCTACACCTTC. Translation: CASSVSRIAYGYTF.

The chain carries TRBV7-8 and TRBJ1-1; 9 positions match TRBD1. CDR1 is SGHVS and CDR2 is FQNEAQ in the germline V gene. Trimming at V came to 3 bases and at J to 6 bases, leaving 8 bases not matched to a gene. This CDR3 is 15 amino acids long. CDR3 in amino acids: CASSLQQGARSEAFF. The CDR3 DNA sequence: TGTGCCAGCAGCTTGCAACAGGGGGCGCGGTCTGAAGCTTTCTTT.

The chain joins TRBV14 to TRBJ2-3; D gene unclear. The CDR3 has 11 residues. The V end lost 1 base, the J end lost 8 bases, and 4 bases lay between the germline ends. CDR1 SGHDN and CDR2 FVKESK come from the germline V gene. CDR3 DNA: TGTGCCAGCAGCCAAGGAGGTACGCAGTATTTT. Translated: CASSQGGTQYF.

V gene TRBV9 combines with J gene TRBJ2-1; D gene uncertain. With 4 bases removed from V and 5 bases from J, the gap between germline ends came to 10 bases. Germline V lookup: CDR1 SGDLS, CDR2 YYNGEE. This CDR3 is 13 amino acids long. CDR3 residues: CASSSTTNNEQFF. The DNA for the CDR3 is TGTGCCAGCAGCTCAACTACCAACAATGAGCAGTTCTTC.

A word on this clone: The CDR3 end shows no conserved phenylalanine or tryptophan, and so a read error is likely. The chain employs TRBV30 and TRBJ1-3; weak D call: TRBD1 (6 bases). The CDR3 sequence is 17 residues long. Germline V gene sequence: CDR1 GTSNPN, CDR2 SVGIG (reference sequence). V was cut by 0 bases and J by 0 bases, with 15 bases left in between. The CDR3 DNA sequence: TGTGCCTGGAGTGTACCAGGGGAGGCCCACTCTGGAAACACCATATATTCT. Translated, it gives CAWSVPGEAHSGNTIYS.

This sequence joins TRBV7-2 and TRBJ1-2; 8 nucleotides match TRBD1. Germline CDR1 reads SGHTA; CDR2 reads FQGNSA. This CDR3 region has 17 residues. V lost 2 bases and J lost 4; bases outside the gene matches: 12. In DNA, the CDR3 is TGTGCCAGCAGCTTACAGCCTCCGGACAGGGATGGCTATGGCTACACCTTC. Protein sequence: CASSLQPPDRDGYGYTF.

This rearrangement joins TRBV9 to TRBJ1-1; TRBD1 is a possible D gene (5 bases). CDR3 size: 11 residues. V was trimmed by 7 bases and J by 10 bases, leaving 14 bases between them. Germline V CDR1 and CDR2: SGDLS, YYNGEE. The CDR3 nucleotides are TGTGCCAGCGGCGGGCTCGGGGGAGCTTTCTTT. It encodes CASGGLGGAFF.

This chain connects TRBV2 to TRBJ2-1; 8 nucleotides agree with TRBD2. The CDR3 has 16 residues. The germline CDR1 and CDR2 sequences are SNHLY and FYNNEI. Trimming removed 3 bases from V and 4 bases from J; junction bases left unmatched: 8. The CDR3 DNA reads as TGTGCCAGCAGTGAGACCGGGGGGGGGAAATACAATGAGCAGTTCTTC. Its translation is CASSETGGGKYNEQFF.

This chain uses TRBV5-6 with TRBJ1-2; 9 nucleotides agree with TRBD1. Germline loops: CDR1 SGHDT, CDR2 YYEEEE. After removal of 3 bases from V and 6 bases from J, the junction contained 9 bases not matched to a gene. This CDR3 is 15 amino acids long. CDR3 bases: TGTGCCAGCAGCTATGGAACCGGGACAGGGAATGGCTACACCTTC. This codes for CASSYGTGTGNGYTF.

V and J are TRBV27 and TRBJ1-2; D remains ambiguous. V shed 6 bases and J shed 6 bases, with 23 bases lying between them. Germline V gene sequence: CDR1 MNHEY, CDR2 SMNVEV (reference sequence). This CDR3 has 16 residues. The CDR3 sequence: CASSSYSILDGHGYTF. The CDR3 DNA is TGTGCCAGCAGCAGCTATTCGATTCTGGACGGCCATGGCTACACCTTC.

This clone was counted a few times. The V gene is TRBV21-1, the J gene TRBJ2-5. TRBV21-1 is a known pseudogene. The CDR3 has 15 residues. This CDR3 reads CASSSSGTYQETQYF. The CDR3 region has the DNA TGTGCCAGCAGCAGTTCGGGGACGTACCAAGAGACCCAGTACTTC.

V gene TRBV2 combines with J gene TRBJ2-1; 13 bases fit TRBD2. Germline CDR1 SNHLY, CDR2 FYNNEI. This CDR3 has 15 residues. After removal of 6 bases from V and 6 bases from J, the junction contained 5 bases not matched to a gene. The CDR3 DNA reads TGTGCCAGCAGCAACGGACTAGCGGGAGTCAATGAGCAGTTCTTC. It codes for CASSNGLAGVNEQFF.

This clone was found a few times. The V call is TRBV4-1, the J call TRBJ2-1; possibly TRBD1 for D (6 bases). V was pared by 0 bases and J by 3 bases, with 12 bases between. The CDR3 sequence is 16 residues long. From germline, CDR1 is MGHRA and CDR2 YSYEKL. CDR3 sequence reads: CASSQERTEDYNEQFF. Here the CDR3 DNA reads TGCGCCAGCAGCCAAGAGCGGACAGAAGACTACAATGAGCAGTTCTTC.

This chain connects TRBV5-4 to TRBJ2-1; D call uncertain. V lost 4 bases and J lost 8, with 7 bases in between. The V gene's germline CDR1 is SGHNT and CDR2 YYREEE (reference sequence). The CDR3 has 11 amino acids. CDR3 protein: CASSQTDEQFF. CDR3 sequence (DNA): TGTGCCAGCAGCCAGACGGATGAGCAGTTCTTC.

The chain employs TRBV4-1 and TRBJ2-7, with 8 bases aligning to TRBD1. The V segment lost 5 bases and the J segment 3 bases; nucleotides outside the gene matches: 3. This CDR3 has 13 residues. CDR1 and CDR2 (germline): MGHRA, YSYEKL. The CDR3 DNA is TGCGCCAGCAGCTCGACAGGGGTCTACGAGCAGTACTTC. It is translated as CASSSTGVYEQYF.

The genes are TRBV28 and TRBJ2-5, with a tentative D call TRBD1 (5 bases). The CDR3 is 12 residues long. The germline V and J ends were trimmed by 6 bases and 5 bases, with 10 bases remaining between them. CDR1 is MDHEN, CDR2 SYDVKM, per germline. The CDR3 region is CASSQGEETQYF. Written as DNA, the CDR3 is TGTGCCAGCAGCCAGGGTGAGGAGACCCAGTACTTC.

The chain's CDR3 is CASRPRDARPGELFF. The CDR3 DNA reads TGTGCCAGCAGACCGAGGGACGCCCGCCCCGGGGAGCTGTTTTTT. The chain couples TRBV27 to TRBJ2-2; the D call may be TRBD1 or TRBD2 (5 bases each). Trimming removed 6 bases at V and 6 bases at J, with 17 bases between. CDR3 length equals 15 residues. Looked up from germline, CDR1 is MNHEY and CDR2 is SMNVEV (reference sequence).

This clone is medium-sized in the sample. The chain carries TRBV14 and TRBJ1-2; possibly TRBD1 for D (6 bases). V was shortened by 3 bases and J by 4 bases, with 27 bases between the two germline ends. The CDR3 has 19 residues. Germline CDR1 and CDR2: SGHDN and FVKESK. The CDR3 spells CASSQLLPSEGAGAYGYTF. The CDR3 region has the DNA TGTGCCAGCAGCCAGTTACTACCCTCCGAGGGCGCGGGGGCCTATGGCTACACCTTC.

This clone has more than one count but fewer than ten. The gene calls are TRBV27 and TRBJ2-6; unclear D gene. The length of the CDR3 is 12 residues. CDR1 MNHEY and CDR2 SMNVEV come from the germline V gene (reference sequence). The V gene lost 6 bases and the J gene lost 3 bases, with 3 bases spanning the gap. The CDR3 DNA reads TGTGCCAGCAGGGTTGGGGCCAACGTCCTGACTTTC. The encoded protein is CASRVGANVLTF.

The CDR3 bases are TGCGCCAGCAGCTTGGCCGGACAGTACACAGATACGCAGTATTTT. Translated: CASSLAGQYTDTQYF. The chain couples TRBV5-1 to TRBJ2-3; D possibly corresponds to TRBD1 (6 bases). V shed 0 bases and J shed 2 bases, with 10 bases lying between them. The CDR3 contains 15 residues. From germline, CDR1 is SGHRS and CDR2 YFSETQ.

In the case of this clone: The junction departs from the called germline gene at one end, perhaps through a read error. The rearrangement uses TRBV7-8 and TRBJ2-7, with 12 bases aligning to TRBD2. Germline V gene data show CDR1 as SGHVS and CDR2 as FQNEAQ. There are 15 residues in the CDR3. The CDR3 region has the DNA TGTGCCAGCAGCCTAGCGGGAGGGCCAAGCTACGAGCAGTACTTC. Translated: CASSLAGGPSYEQYF.

V is TRBV28 and J is TRBJ1-1; D remains ambiguous. V gave up 5 bases and J gave up 0 bases, with 10 bases separating them. The CDR3 loop spans 14 amino acids. Per the germline V gene, CDR1 is MDHEN and CDR2 is SYDVKM. This CDR3 is CASSLLSVNTEAFF. DNA for the CDR3: TGTGCCAGCAGTCTGTTGTCAGTGAACACTGAAGCTTTCTTT. Combining the CDR3 with reference TRBV28 and TRBJ1-1 gives the whole variable domain DVKVTQSSRYLVKRTGEKVFLECVQDMDHENMFWYRQDPGLGLRLIYFSYDVKMKEKGDIPEGYSVSREKKERFSLILESASTNQTSMYLCASSLLSVNTEAFFGQGTRLTVV.

This clone appeared a few times. The genes are TRBV7-8 and TRBJ2-1; D perhaps matches TRBD2 (6 bases). There are 17 residues in the CDR3. Germline CDR1 reads SGHVS; CDR2 reads FQNEAQ. Between the trimmed V and J ends, which lost 1 base and 0 bases, there was a span of 13 bases. The DNA for the CDR3 is TGTGCCAGCAGCTTAGGGAGCGGGTTGAGCTCCTACAATGAGCAGTTCTTC. This gives the protein CASSLGSGLSSYNEQFF.